Listed below are T cell receptor beta chains from one sample, sequenced in a study of cytomegalovirus exposure and HLA in healthy donors. Some clones are missing from TCRdb's copy, which holds only in-frame ones; the method was immunoSEQ multiplex PCR. The data hold about 99,000 clones, with around 79% observed a single time. The sequenced sample was PBMCs. The receptors originated from a man in his sixties in good health and CMV-seropositive. The CDR3 runs from the conserved cysteine through the conserved F or W. D genes are given only for firm matches. Expanded clones are given a class, and other clones once, few, many or no size at all.

-	TRBV18	-	TRBJ2-7	CASSPGLRGKSYEQYF	TGTGCCAGCTCACCAGGGCTGCGGGGAAAATCCTACGAGCAGTACTTC
once	TRBV5-1	TRBD1	TRBJ2-3	CASSPGQEQDTQYF	TGCGCCAGCAGCCCAGGACAGGAGCAAGATACGCAGTATTTT
-	TRBV27	-	TRBJ2-7	CASSSGSEQYF	TGTGCCAGCAGTTCGGGGAGCGAGCAGTACTTC
-	TRBV6-1	-	TRBJ1-1	CASSERGYYTEAFF	TGTGCCAGCAGTGAGAGAGGATATTACACTGAAGCTTTCTTT
-	TRBV10-3	TRBD1	TRBJ1-5	CAISGQGNQPQHF	TGTGCCATCAGCGGACAGGGGAATCAGCCCCAGCATTTT
-	TRBV6-4	-	TRBJ1-1	CASSGAMNTEAFF	TGTGCCAGCAGTGGCGCTATGAACACTGAAGCTTTCTTT
-	TRBV5-5	TRBD2	TRBJ2-1	CASSLEAGGLNEQFF	TGTGCCAGCAGCTTGGAAGCGGGGGGGCTTAATGAGCAGTTCTTC
-	TRBV5-6	-	TRBJ1-4	CASSLGAGYEKLFF	TGTGCCAGCAGCTTGGGGGCAGGGTATGAAAAACTGTTTTTT
-	TRBV6-5	-	TRBJ1-2	CASSYSSGGSYGYTF	TGTGCCAGCAGTTACTCAAGCGGGGGGTCCTATGGCTACACCTTC
-	TRBV19	-	TRBJ1-5	CASSIVDSQPQHF	TGTGCCAGTAGTATAGTTGACAGCCAGCCCCAGCATTTT
-	TRBV7-2	-	TRBJ1-3	CASTPLGNTIYF	TGTGCCAGCACCCCCCTCGGAAACACCATATATTTT
-	TRBV5-1	TRBD1	TRBJ1-5	CASSLRGRREPQHF	TGCGCCAGCAGCTTGAGGGGGCGAAGGGAACCCCAGCATTTT
-	TRBV2	TRBD2	TRBJ2-5	CASRGLAGGRNQETQYF	TGTGCCAGCAGGGGACTAGCGGGGGGGCGGAACCAAGAGACCCAGTACTTC
few	TRBV5-1	TRBD1	TRBJ1-1	CASSLAGTGVRNTEAFF	TGCGCCAGCAGCTTGGCCGGGACAGGGGTACGGAACACTGAAGCTTTCTTT
-	TRBV10-3	TRBD1	TRBJ1-1	CAIRPGGNTEAFF	TGTGCCATCAGACCAGGGGGGAACACTGAAGCTTTCTTT
-	TRBV6-6	-	TRBJ1-2	CASRLQGGYGYTF	TGTGCCAGCAGGCTTCAGGGTGGCTATGGCTACACCTTC